This TCR beta chain originates from a study of blood T cell repertoires in COVID-19 (dated by TCRdb to 2018 to 2021). For the study in its entirety: Samples from collaborators originated in the United States, Italy and Spain and spanned both the acute and convalescent phases of COVID-19. The prospective study material was composed of cDNA or gDNA derived from T cells, B-cell-depleted T cells, or PBMCs. The dataset comprised deeply sampled blood TCRbeta repertoires from subjects exposed to, actively infected with, or recovered from COVID-19. The repertoires were released in a freely available public database meant as a resource for research on the immune response to SARS-CoV-2. The samples were drawn from two sources: the first 160 participants of the ongoing ImmuneRACE study, and 1,200 or so subjects contributed by 6 global collaborators. A de-identified subject ID, COVID-19 status, age in years and sex were almost always included in the sample metadata. HLA class I and class II types, where available, came from metadata supplied by the sample provider rather than from assay-based typing. General study outcomes and caveats: The quantity of clinical and demographic metadata differed by source and by participant and was supplied without curation.

Points on this clone: Its antigen remains unidentified. Base qualities are missing; no much larger clone stands one base away.

Each collaborating institution followed its own protocols to collect whole blood in K2EDTA tubes. Collaborator samples were shipped for TCRbeta analysis as frozen whole blood, isolated PBMCs, or DNA extracted from either sample type. Including the terminal cysteine and phenylalanine, the CDR3 comprises 15 residues. Just the 45-base CDR3 DNA is kept, in frame starting at base 1. Via the germline V gene, CDR1 is KGHSH and CDR2 LQKENI. V sheds 3 bases and J sheds 2 bases, leaving 10 bases between their ends. The immunoSEQ Assay, a bias-controlled multiplex PCR, was used to amplify TCRbeta CDR3 regions from genomic DNA. As for the authors' bioinformatics: The number of nucleated cells in each sample was estimated by amplification of reference gene primers within the assay. Sequence reads were collapsed and filtered to measure the absolute abundance of every unique TCRbeta CDR3 rearrangement. Productive Simpson clonality was computed per sample as the square root of Simpson's diversity index over productive rearrangements. TCRdb took this table from immuneACCESS and kept in-frame rearrangements with V and J called. Such tables lack part of the clones; where checked against another copy, unresolved V genes explain under half of the gap, and the rest is unexplained. Clone size and the V and J calls come from that table; the DNA yielded D and trimming. This sample comprises some 170,000 clones, almost 80% of them detected only once. The top ten clonotypes cover less than 30% of the sample.

This sequence originates from a woman aged 70 to 79 with acute or convalescent COVID-19. The sample comprised peripheral blood. Recombination linked TRBV18 to TRBJ2-2, and the D gene may be TRBD2, 6 bases matching. For the CDR3, the sequence is CASSPIGTNTGELFF. The DNA is TGTGCCAGCTCACCTATCGGGACTAACACCGGGGAGCTGTTTTTT.